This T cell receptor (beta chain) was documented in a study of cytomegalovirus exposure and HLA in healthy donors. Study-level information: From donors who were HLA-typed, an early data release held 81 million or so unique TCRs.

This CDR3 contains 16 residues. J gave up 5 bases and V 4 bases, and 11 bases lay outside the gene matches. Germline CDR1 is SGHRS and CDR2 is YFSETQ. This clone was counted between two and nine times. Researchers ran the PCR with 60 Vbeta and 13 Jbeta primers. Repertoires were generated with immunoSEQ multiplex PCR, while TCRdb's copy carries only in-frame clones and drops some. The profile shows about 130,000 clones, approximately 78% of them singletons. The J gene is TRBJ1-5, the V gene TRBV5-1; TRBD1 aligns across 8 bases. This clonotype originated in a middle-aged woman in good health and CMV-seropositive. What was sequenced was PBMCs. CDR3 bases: TGCGCCAGCAGCGACGGACCGACAGGGGCCTATCAGCCCCAGCATTTT. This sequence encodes CASSDGPTGAYQPQHF.